The 32 T cell receptor beta chains below come from one sample, sequenced in a study of T cells in narcolepsy. TCRdb's copy holds only in-frame clones and misses some; the assay was immunoSEQ multiplex PCR. The sample includes 25,000 to 35,000 clones, about three quarters seen only once; the top ten take over 1%. Sequencing was performed on CD45RA- memory CD4+ T cells from PBMCs. Receptor source: a human donor with narcolepsy.

The chain recombines TRBV7-9 with TRBJ1-1; the D is unclear. This CDR3 is built from 16 residues. Germline V gene data show CDR1 as SEHNR and CDR2 as FQNEAQ (reference sequence). The ends were cut back, 1 base at V and 1 base at J, with 13 bases in the middle. The CDR3 region is CASSLVSGNRNTEAFF. For the CDR3, the DNA is TGTGCCAGCAGCTTAGTTTCCGGGAATCGGAACACTGAAGCTTTCTTT. The variable domain in full, completed from reference TRBV7-9 and TRBJ1-1, reads DTGVSQNPRHKITKRGQNVTFRCDPISEHNRLYWYRQTLGQGPEFLTYFQNEAQLEKSRLLSDRFSAERPKGSFSTLEIQRTEQGDSAMYLCASSLVSGNRNTEAFFGQGTRLTVV.

The rearrangement joins TRBV30 to TRBJ1-2; no definite D call. Deletions cut 4 bases from V and 2 bases from J, with 14 bases between. The CDR3 sequence is 14 residues long. Germline loops: CDR1 GTSNPN, CDR2 SVGIG (reference sequence). This CDR3 reads CAWKNTRRNYGYTF. CDR3 DNA: TGTGCCTGGAAAAATACCCGGAGGAACTATGGCTACACCTTC.

This clone was recorded once. The V gene is TRBV5-4, the J gene TRBJ2-1; 8 bases fit TRBD2. The V and J ends lost 4 bases and 4 bases, in that order; junction bases with no gene match: 7. The CDR3 covers 15 residues. CDR1 and CDR2 (germline): SGHNT, YYREEE (reference sequence). CDR3 residues: CASSQAGDIYNEQFF. The DNA of the CDR3 is TGTGCCAGCAGCCAAGCGGGAGATATTTACAATGAGCAGTTCTTC.

J is TRBJ2-3 and V is TRBV28, with 7 bases aligning to TRBD2. CDR1 and CDR2 (germline): MDHEN, SYDVKM. There are 17 residues in the CDR3. With 3 bases clipped from V and 0 bases from J, the junction kept 9 bases outside the gene matches. The CDR3 loop reads CASSLGLTAISTDTQYF. In DNA form, the CDR3 reads TGTGCCAGCAGTTTGGGACTAACCGCCATAAGCACAGATACGCAGTATTTT.

Only a few counts were recorded for this clone. This chain joins TRBV19 and TRBJ1-5; no firm D call. The V gene's germline CDR1 is LNHDA and CDR2 SQIVND (reference sequence). Trimming removed 4 bases at V and 5 bases at J, with 15 bases between. There are 15 residues in the CDR3. CDR3 sequence: CASSRDLGGDQPQHF. CDR3 coding DNA: TGTGCCAGTAGTAGAGATTTAGGAGGTGATCAGCCCCAGCATTTT.

V is TRBV2 and J is TRBJ2-6, with a possible D match to TRBD1 (6 bases). Trimming shortened V by 2 bases and J by 2 bases, and 10 bases separated the two germline ends. This CDR3 spans 16 amino acids. Per germline, CDR1 SNHLY and CDR2 FYNNEI. CDR3 residues: CASSELGGPGANVLTF. CDR3 sequence (DNA): TGTGCCAGCAGTGAACTAGGGGGACCTGGGGCCAACGTCCTGACTTTC. The full variable domain, in which reference TRBV2 and TRBJ2-6 provide the parts outside the CDR3, is EPEVTQTPSHQVTQMGQEVILRCVPISNHLYFYWYRQILGQKVEFLVSFYNNEISEKSEIFDDQFSVERPDGSNFTLKIRSTKLEDSAMYFCASSELGGPGANVLTFGAGSRLTVL.

The genes are TRBV2 and TRBJ2-2; D is tentatively TRBD1 or TRBD2 (5 bases each). The CDR3 runs to 15 residues. The ends were cut back, 3 bases at V and 4 bases at J, with 12 bases in the middle. Germline CDR1 and CDR2: SNHLY and FYNNEI. The chain's CDR3 is CASSEGRAGTGELFF. CDR3 DNA sequence: TGTGCCAGCAGTGAGGGCAGGGCGGGCACCGGGGAGCTGTTTTTT.

V is TRBV5-1 and J is TRBJ2-5, with 11 bases identical to TRBD2. The CDR3 is 16 residues long. V was clipped by 4 bases and J by 4 bases; unmatched bases: 9. Looked up from germline, CDR1 is SGHRS and CDR2 is YFSETQ. The CDR3 reads CASSPRLAGPRETQYF. The CDR3 bases are TGCGCCAGCAGCCCTAGACTAGCGGGACCGAGAGAGACCCAGTACTTC.

The genes are TRBV30 and TRBJ1-5, with 8 positions matching TRBD1. Losses at the gene ends were 3 bases for V and 7 bases for J; bases not matched to a gene: 8. CDR3 size: 14 residues. CDR1 and CDR2 (germline): GTSNPN, SVGIG (reference sequence). The CDR3 DNA follows: TGTGCCTGGAGCCCGGGGACAGGCCCCCAGCCCCAGCATTTT. Protein product: CAWSPGTGPQPQHF.

The rearrangement joins TRBV7-2 to TRBJ2-1; 9 nucleotides line up with TRBD1. The CDR3 is 16 residues long. Germline V CDR1 and CDR2: SGHTA, FQGNSA. V was clipped by 5 bases and J by 1 base; unmatched bases: 6. In DNA, the CDR3 is TGTGCCAGCAGCCTACAGGGGGCGAGGTCCTACAATGAGCAGTTCTTC. It is translated as CASSLQGARSYNEQFF.

This clone was counted only a few times. The V and J genes are TRBV2 and TRBJ1-1; 8 positions match TRBD1. CDR1 and CDR2 from the germline V gene are SNHLY and FYNNEI. Trimming cost V 7 bases and J 1 base; bases outside gene matches: 5. CDR3 size: 14 residues. CDR3 sequence reads: CASMTGTGNTEAFF. Here the CDR3 DNA reads TGTGCCAGCATGACCGGGACAGGGAACACTGAAGCTTTCTTT.

This chain connects TRBV5-1 to TRBJ2-1, with D possibly being TRBD2 (6 bases). Trimming took off 4 bases at V and 6 bases at J, with 17 bases between the two ends. Germline V gene lookup returns CDR1 SGHRS and CDR2 YFSETQ. The length of the CDR3 is 15 residues. The CDR3 DNA reads as TGCGCCAGCAGCCCGCCCCGGGACTCTCTCAATGAGCAGTTCTTC. Translated: CASSPPRDSLNEQFF.

This clone was found a few times. V is TRBV25-1 and J is TRBJ2-7; D tentatively reads TRBD1 or TRBD2 (5 bases each). Germline lookup yields CDR1 MGHDK and CDR2 SYGVNS. V shed 10 bases and J shed 0 bases, with 16 bases lying between them. The length of the CDR3 is 14 residues. The CDR3 DNA reads TGTGCCACCGGAGATGCAGGGACCTCCTACGAGCAGTACTTC. Its protein is CATGDAGTSYEQYF.

The rearrangement links TRBV6-5 to TRBJ1-1, with D perhaps matching TRBD1 (5 bases). Germline loops: CDR1 MNHEY, CDR2 SVGAGI. The CDR3 covers 12 residues. The germline V and J ends were trimmed by 6 bases and 8 bases, with 13 bases remaining between them. CDR3 nucleotide sequence: TGTGCCAGCAGGAGCGGGGCCAGAGAAGCTTTCTTT. This sequence encodes CASRSGAREAFF.

The V call is TRBV2, the J call TRBJ1-1, with D possibly matching TRBD1 (6 bases). Germline V CDR1 and CDR2: SNHLY, FYNNEI. The CDR3 spans 14 residues. V was trimmed by 5 bases and J by 7 bases, leaving 17 bases between them. DNA of the CDR3: TGTGCCAGCAGTTACCAGGGGCGACAAGGTGAAGCTTTCTTT. Translation gives CASSYQGRQGEAFF.

The chain combines TRBV29-1 with TRBJ2-3; D is possibly TRBD1 or TRBD2 (5 bases each). V lost 4 bases and J 1 base, leaving 12 bases between the germline ends. From germline, CDR1 is SQVTM and CDR2 ANQGSEA. This CDR3 is built from 14 residues. The DNA of the CDR3 is TGCAGCGTTGGGGGGTCTATTGGCACAGATACGCAGTATTTT. This translates into CSVGGSIGTDTQYF.

The chain couples TRBV7-9 to TRBJ2-7; D might be TRBD1 (5 bases). Germline V lookup: CDR1 SEHNR, CDR2 FQNEAQ (reference sequence). The CDR3 loop spans 14 amino acids. Trimming stripped 1 base from V and 2 bases from J, with 9 bases between. The CDR3 DNA sequence: TGTGCCAGCAGCTTAGAAGGGGTTCCCTACGAGCAGTACTTC. This translates into CASSLEGVPYEQYF.

Remarks on this clone: Germline and junction disagree at one end, which may indicate a read error. The CDR3 nucleotides are TGCAGCGTTGGAGGGGGACTTTTAGCCAAAACCATTCAGTACTTC. Translated: CSVGGGLLAKTIQYF. V is TRBV29-1 and J is TRBJ2-4; D may be TRBD1 or TRBD2 (6 bases each). Germline assignment: CDR1 SQVTM and CDR2 ANQGSEA. This CDR3 spans 15 amino acids.

In this sample, this clone turned up once. This chain links TRBV9 with TRBJ2-4; TRBD2 agrees at 7 bases. The CDR3 runs 15 residues. The germline CDR1 and CDR2 sequences are SGDLS and YYNGEE. V was pared by 4 bases and J by 8 bases, with 12 bases of the junction left unmatched. CDR3 residues: CASSSLGGPRDIQYF. The DNA for the CDR3 is TGTGCCAGCAGCTCCCTGGGAGGGCCGCGGGACATTCAGTACTTC.

The V call is TRBV6-6, the J call TRBJ1-2, with a tentative D call TRBD1 (5 bases). Trimming stripped 8 bases from V and 7 bases from J, with 17 bases between. There are 13 residues in the CDR3. Germline CDR1 reads MNHNY; CDR2 reads SVGAGI (reference sequence). This CDR3 is CASLRVGNLGYTF. The DNA of the CDR3 is TGTGCCAGCCTCAGGGTGGGGAATCTTGGCTACACCTTC.

The chain employs TRBV6-1 and TRBJ1-5; 11 bases agree with TRBD1. Trimming removed 3 bases from V and 2 bases from J; junction bases left unmatched: 12. The CDR3 sequence is 19 residues long. Germline assignment: CDR1 MNHNS and CDR2 SASEGT. The CDR3 DNA sequence: TGTGCCAGCAGTGAGAAAGGACAGGGGGCCATTTTCGGCAATCAGCCCCAGCATTTT. The encoded protein is CASSEKGQGAIFGNQPQHF.

This clone was detected only a few times. The V gene is TRBV19, the J gene TRBJ1-2; D is uncertain. The V end lost 5 bases, the J end lost 4 bases, and 11 bases lay between the germline ends. Germline V gene data show CDR1 as LNHDA and CDR2 as SQIVND (reference sequence). The CDR3 sequence is 13 residues long. DNA of the CDR3: TGTGCCAGTAGTTTCCCGGCAGGCTATGGCTACACCTTC. Translating it yields CASSFPAGYGYTF.

The genes are TRBV19 and TRBJ1-1; TRBD1 is a possible D gene (5 bases). V was trimmed by 9 bases and J by 1 base, leaving 15 bases between them. The CDR3 consists of 14 residues. From germline, CDR1 is LNHDA and CDR2 SQIVND (reference sequence). The CDR3 here is CASRVDRWNTEAFF. DNA for the CDR3: TGTGCCAGCAGGGTGGACCGATGGAACACTGAAGCTTTCTTT.

Comments on this clone: Germline is not matched at one junction end, which may reflect a read error. This CDR3 is also generated by other DNA sequences in the sample. The chain employs TRBV19 and TRBJ2-7; TRBD2 matches at 8 bases. Germline CDR1 reads LNHDA; CDR2 reads SQIVND (reference sequence). There are 14 residues in the CDR3. CDR3 in DNA: TGCGCCAGTAGTATAGCGGGAACCGACTACGAGCAGTACTTC. Protein product: CASSIAGTDYEQYF.

This clone was seen a few times. V gene TRBV7-2 combines with J gene TRBJ1-2; 9 positions agree with TRBD1. Trimming cost V 3 bases and J 3 bases; bases outside gene matches: 5. This CDR3 has 15 amino acids. Per germline, CDR1 SGHTA and CDR2 FQGNSA. For the CDR3, the DNA is TGTGCCAGCAGCTTCGGGGACAGGGCCGACTATGGCTACACCTTC. It encodes CASSFGDRADYGYTF. The whole variable domain, remainder taken from reference TRBV7-2 and TRBJ1-2, is GAGVSQSPSNKVTEKGKDVELRCDPISGHTALYWYRQSLGQGLEFLIYFQGNSAPDKSGLPSDRFSAERTGGSVSTLTIQRTQQEDSAVYLCASSFGDRADYGYTFGSGTRLTVV.

The chain recombines TRBV19 with TRBJ1-2; unclear D gene. CDR1 is LNHDA, CDR2 SQIVND, per germline (reference sequence). V lost 5 bases, J lost 4 bases, and 23 bases lay in between. This CDR3 is built from 17 residues. The CDR3 loop reads CASSYTLANRKTYGYTF. The CDR3 region has the DNA TGTGCCAGTAGTTACACATTGGCAAATCGAAAGACCTATGGCTACACCTTC.

The rearrangement links TRBV29-1 to TRBJ1-2, with 8 bases lining up with TRBD1. The CDR3 has 14 residues. Looked up from germline, CDR1 is SQVTM and CDR2 is ANQGSEA. With V trimmed by 7 bases and J by 0 bases, 7 bases remained unmatched. CDR3 residues: CSAQGAPSNYGYTF. The CDR3 DNA follows: TGCAGCGCGCAGGGGGCCCCTTCTAACTATGGCTACACCTTC.

This clone was counted a few times. This chain joins TRBV5-4 and TRBJ2-5; 9 bases align to TRBD2. This CDR3 is built from 13 residues. The J segment lost 5 bases and the V segment lost 9 bases, leaving 8 bases of the junction unmatched. Germline-derived CDR1 and CDR2 are SGHNT and YYREEE (reference sequence). This CDR3 is CATKLAGVETQYF. DNA for the CDR3: TGTGCCACGAAATTAGCGGGAGTGGAGACCCAGTACTTC.

This sequence joins TRBV12-5 and TRBJ2-3, with TRBD1 matching over 9 bases. Germline CDR1 reads LGHNT; CDR2 reads FRNRAP. The CDR3 has 16 residues. J was trimmed by 4 bases and V by 1 base; bases with no gene match: 6. CDR3 nucleotide sequence: TGTGCTAGTGGTTTGGGGGACAGGGATCGCCCAGATACGCAGTATTTT. This gives the protein CASGLGDRDRPDTQYF.

V is TRBV19 and J is TRBJ1-5; maybe TRBD1 (6 bases). Trimming shortened V by 1 base and J by 7 bases, and 17 bases separated the two germline ends. The CDR3 spans 16 residues. The germline CDR1 and CDR2 sequences are LNHDA and SQIVND (reference sequence). In nucleotides, the CDR3 is TGTGCCAGTAGTATAGTTATGGTGGGGGCTTTGCAGCCCCAGCATTTT. Translation: CASSIVMVGALQPQHF.

This chain connects TRBV10-3 to TRBJ2-4; 10 bases are shared with TRBD1. Germline-derived CDR1 and CDR2 are ENHRY and SYGVKD. This CDR3 is 13 amino acids long. V lost 6 bases, J lost 9 bases, and 5 bases stayed unmatched. CDR3 nucleotides: TGTGCCATCAGCGGGACAGGGGAGAGCATTCAGTACTTC. Protein sequence: CAISGTGESIQYF.

This clone was detected only a few times. DNA of the CDR3: TGTGCCAGCAGTGAAGGGATATTGCTAAAAGCGCAGTATTTT. Encoded protein: CASSEGILLKAQYF. The gene calls are TRBV6-5 and TRBJ2-3; D not certain. The CDR3 covers 14 residues. Germline loops: CDR1 MNHEY, CDR2 SVGAGI. The V end lost 5 bases, the J end lost 10 bases, and 19 bases lay between the germline ends.